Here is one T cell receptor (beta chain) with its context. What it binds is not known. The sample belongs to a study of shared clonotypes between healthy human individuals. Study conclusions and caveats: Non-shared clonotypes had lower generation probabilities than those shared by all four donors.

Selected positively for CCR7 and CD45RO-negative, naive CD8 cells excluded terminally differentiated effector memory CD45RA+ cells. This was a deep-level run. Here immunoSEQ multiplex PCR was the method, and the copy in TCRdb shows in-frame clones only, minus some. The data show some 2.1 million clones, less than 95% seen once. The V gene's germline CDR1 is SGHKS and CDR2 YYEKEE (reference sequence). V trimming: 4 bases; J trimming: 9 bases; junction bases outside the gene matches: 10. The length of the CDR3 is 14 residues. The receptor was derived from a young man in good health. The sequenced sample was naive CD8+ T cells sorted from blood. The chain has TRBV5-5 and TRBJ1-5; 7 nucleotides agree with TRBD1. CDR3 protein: CASSPSTGLRPQHF. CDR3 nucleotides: TGTGCCAGCAGCCCGTCGACAGGGTTGAGGCCCCAGCATTTT.